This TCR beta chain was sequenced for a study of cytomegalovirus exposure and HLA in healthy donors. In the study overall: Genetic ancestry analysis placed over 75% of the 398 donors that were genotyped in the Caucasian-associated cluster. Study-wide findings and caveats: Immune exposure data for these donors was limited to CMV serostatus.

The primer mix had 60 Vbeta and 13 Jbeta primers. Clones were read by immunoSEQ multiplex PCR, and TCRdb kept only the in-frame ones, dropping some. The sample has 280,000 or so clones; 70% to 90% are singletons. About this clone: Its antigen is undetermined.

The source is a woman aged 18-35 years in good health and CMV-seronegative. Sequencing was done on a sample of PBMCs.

CDR3 protein: CASSQDGGGYYEQYF. For the CDR3, the DNA is TGCGCCAGCAGCCAAGACGGGGGGGGATACTACGAGCAGTACTTC. The V and J genes are TRBV4-1 and TRBJ2-5, with 8 bases identical to TRBD2. The DNA matches TRBJ2-7 better at its end, which makes the J call doubtful. This CDR3 contains 15 residues. Looked up from germline, CDR1 is MGHRA and CDR2 is YSYEKL.